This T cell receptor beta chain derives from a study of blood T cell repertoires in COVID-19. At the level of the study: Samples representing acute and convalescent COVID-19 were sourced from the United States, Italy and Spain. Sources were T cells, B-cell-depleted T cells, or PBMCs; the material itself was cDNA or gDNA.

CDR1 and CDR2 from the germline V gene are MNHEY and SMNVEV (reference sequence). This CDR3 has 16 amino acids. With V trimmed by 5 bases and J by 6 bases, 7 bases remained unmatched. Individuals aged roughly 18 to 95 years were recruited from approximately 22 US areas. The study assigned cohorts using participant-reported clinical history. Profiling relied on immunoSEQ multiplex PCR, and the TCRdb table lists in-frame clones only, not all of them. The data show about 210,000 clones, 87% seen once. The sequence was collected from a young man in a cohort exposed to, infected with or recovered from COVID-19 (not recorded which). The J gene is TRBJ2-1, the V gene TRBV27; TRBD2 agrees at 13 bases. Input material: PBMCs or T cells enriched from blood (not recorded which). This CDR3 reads CASSRRTSGRGNEQFF. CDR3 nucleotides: TGTGCCAGCAGTCGACGGACTAGCGGGAGAGGCAATGAGCAGTTCTTC.